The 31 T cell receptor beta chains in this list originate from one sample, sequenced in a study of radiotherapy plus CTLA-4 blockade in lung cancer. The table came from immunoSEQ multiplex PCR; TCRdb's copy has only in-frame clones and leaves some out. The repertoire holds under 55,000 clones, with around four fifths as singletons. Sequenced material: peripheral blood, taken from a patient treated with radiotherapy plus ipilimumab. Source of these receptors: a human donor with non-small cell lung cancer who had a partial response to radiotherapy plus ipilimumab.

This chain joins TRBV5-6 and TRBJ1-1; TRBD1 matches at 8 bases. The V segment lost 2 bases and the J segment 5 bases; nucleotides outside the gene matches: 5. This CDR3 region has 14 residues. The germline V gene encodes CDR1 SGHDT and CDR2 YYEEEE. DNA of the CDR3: TGTGCCAGCAGCTTAGCAGGGGGCAGGACTGAAGCTTTCTTT. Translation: CASSLAGGRTEAFF.

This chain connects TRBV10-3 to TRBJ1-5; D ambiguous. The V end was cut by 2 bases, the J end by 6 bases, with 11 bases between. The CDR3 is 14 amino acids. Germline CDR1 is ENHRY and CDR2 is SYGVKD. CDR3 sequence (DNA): TGTGCCATCAGTGAGGCGGGGATCGGTCAGCCCCAGCATTTT. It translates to CAISEAGIGQPQHF.

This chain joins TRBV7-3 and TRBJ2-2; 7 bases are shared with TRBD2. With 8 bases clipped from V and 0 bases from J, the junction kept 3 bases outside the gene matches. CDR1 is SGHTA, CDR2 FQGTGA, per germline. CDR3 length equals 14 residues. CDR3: CASGRGSNTGELFF. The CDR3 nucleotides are TGTGCCAGCGGGAGGGGTTCGAACACCGGGGAGCTGTTTTTT.

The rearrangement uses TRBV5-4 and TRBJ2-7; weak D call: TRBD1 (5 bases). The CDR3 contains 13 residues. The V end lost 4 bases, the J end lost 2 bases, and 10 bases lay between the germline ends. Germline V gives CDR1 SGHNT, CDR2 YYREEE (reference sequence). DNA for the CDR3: TGTGCCAGCAGCCTTACAGGCACCTACGAGCAGTACTTC. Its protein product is CASSLTGTYEQYF.

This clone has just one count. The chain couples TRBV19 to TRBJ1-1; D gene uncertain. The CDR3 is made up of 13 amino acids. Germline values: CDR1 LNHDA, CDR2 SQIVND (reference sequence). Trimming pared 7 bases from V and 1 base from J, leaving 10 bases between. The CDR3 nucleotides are TGTGCCAGTAAGATGACGGGGAACACTGAAGCTTTCTTT. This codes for CASKMTGNTEAFF. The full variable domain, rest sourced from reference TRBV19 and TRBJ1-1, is DGGITQSPKYLFRKEGQNVTLSCEQNLNHDAMYWYRQDPGQGLRLIYYSQIVNDFQKGDIAEGYSVSREKKESFPLTVTSAQKNPTAFYLCASKMTGNTEAFFGQGTRLTVV.

The chain's CDR3 is CASSERGSRGETQYF. In DNA form, the CDR3 reads TGTGCCAGCAGCGAGCGGGGGAGCCGCGGGGAGACCCAGTACTTC. The rearrangement joins TRBV6-6 to TRBJ2-5, with 8 nucleotides matching TRBD2. The length of the CDR3 is 15 residues. Germline loops: CDR1 MNHNY, CDR2 SVGAGI (reference sequence). Trimming removed 6 bases from V and 5 bases from J; junction bases left unmatched: 11.

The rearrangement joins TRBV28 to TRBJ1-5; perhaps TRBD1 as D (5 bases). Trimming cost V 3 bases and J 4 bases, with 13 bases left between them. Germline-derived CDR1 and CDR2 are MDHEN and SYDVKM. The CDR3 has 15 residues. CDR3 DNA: TGTGCCAGCAGTTTTCTCAGGGCTCAGAATCAGCCCCAGCATTTT. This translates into CASSFLRAQNQPQHF.

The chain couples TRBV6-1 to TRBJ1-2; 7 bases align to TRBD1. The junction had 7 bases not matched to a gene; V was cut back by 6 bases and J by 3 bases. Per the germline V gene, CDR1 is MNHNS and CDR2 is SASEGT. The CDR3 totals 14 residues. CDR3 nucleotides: TGTGCCAGCAGCCCGACAGGGACTTACTATGGCTACACCTTC. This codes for CASSPTGTYYGYTF.

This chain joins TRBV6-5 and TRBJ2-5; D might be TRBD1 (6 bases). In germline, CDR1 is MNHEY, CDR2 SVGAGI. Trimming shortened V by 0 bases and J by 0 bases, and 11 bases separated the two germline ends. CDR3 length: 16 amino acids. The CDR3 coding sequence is TGTGCCAGCAGTTACTCGGGACAAAAGTACCAAGAGACCCAGTACTTC. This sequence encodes CASSYSGQKYQETQYF.

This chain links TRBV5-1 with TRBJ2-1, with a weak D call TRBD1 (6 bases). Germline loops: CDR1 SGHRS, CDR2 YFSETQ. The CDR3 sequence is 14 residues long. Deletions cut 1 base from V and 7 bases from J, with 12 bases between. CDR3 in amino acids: CASSLLKGDNEQFF. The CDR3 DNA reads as TGCGCCAGCAGCTTGTTAAAGGGGGATAATGAGCAGTTCTTC.

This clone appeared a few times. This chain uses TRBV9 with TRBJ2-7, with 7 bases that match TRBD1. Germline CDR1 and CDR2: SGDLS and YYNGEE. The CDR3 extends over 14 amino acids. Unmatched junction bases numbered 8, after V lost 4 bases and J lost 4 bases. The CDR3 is CASSPTGQVYEQYF. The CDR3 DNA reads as TGTGCCAGCAGCCCGACCGGACAGGTTTACGAGCAGTACTTC.

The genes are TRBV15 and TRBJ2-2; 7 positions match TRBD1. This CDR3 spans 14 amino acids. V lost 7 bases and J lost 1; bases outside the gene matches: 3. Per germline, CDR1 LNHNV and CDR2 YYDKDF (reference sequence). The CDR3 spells CATTRTGNTGELFF. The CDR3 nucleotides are TGTGCCACCACCAGGACAGGGAACACCGGGGAGCTGTTTTTT.

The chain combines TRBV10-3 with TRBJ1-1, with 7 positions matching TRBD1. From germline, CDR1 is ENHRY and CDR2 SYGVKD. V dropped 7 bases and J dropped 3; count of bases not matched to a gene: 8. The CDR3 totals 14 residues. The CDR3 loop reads CAITGGTADTEAFF. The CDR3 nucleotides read TGTGCCATCACCGGAGGGACAGCGGACACTGAAGCTTTCTTT.

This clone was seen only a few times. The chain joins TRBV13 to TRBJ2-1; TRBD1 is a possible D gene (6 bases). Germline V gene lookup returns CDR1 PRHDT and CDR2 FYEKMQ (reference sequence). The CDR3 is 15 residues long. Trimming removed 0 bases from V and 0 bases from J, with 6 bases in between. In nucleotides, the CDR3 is TGTGCCAGCAGCTTAGGGACAGGCTCCTACAATGAGCAGTTCTTC. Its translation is CASSLGTGSYNEQFF. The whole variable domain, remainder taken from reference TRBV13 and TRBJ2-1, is AAGVIQSPRHLIKEKRETATLKCYPIPRHDTVYWYQQGPGQDPQFLISFYEKMQSDKGSIPDRFSAQQFSDYHSELNMSSLELGDSALYFCASSLGTGSYNEQFFGPGTRLTVL.

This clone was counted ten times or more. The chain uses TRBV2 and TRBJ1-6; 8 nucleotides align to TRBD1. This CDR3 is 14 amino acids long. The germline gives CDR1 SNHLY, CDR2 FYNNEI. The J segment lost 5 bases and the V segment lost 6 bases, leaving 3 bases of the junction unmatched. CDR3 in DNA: TGTGCCAGCAGAGGGACAGGAGATAATTCACCCCTCCACTTT. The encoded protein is CASRGTGDNSPLHF.

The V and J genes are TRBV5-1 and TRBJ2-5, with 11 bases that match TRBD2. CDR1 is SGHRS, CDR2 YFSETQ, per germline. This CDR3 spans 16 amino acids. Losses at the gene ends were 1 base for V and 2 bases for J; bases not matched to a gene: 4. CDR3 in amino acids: CASSLTSGGLQETQYF. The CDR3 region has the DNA TGCGCCAGCAGCTTGACTAGCGGGGGATTACAAGAGACCCAGTACTTC.

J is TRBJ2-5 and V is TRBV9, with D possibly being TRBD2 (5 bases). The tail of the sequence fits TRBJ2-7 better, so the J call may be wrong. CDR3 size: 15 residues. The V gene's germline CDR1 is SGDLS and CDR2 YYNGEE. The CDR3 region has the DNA TGTGCCAGCAGCGTAGCTTTTGCTAGCTCCGGCGAGCAGTACTTC. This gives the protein CASSVAFASSGEQYF.

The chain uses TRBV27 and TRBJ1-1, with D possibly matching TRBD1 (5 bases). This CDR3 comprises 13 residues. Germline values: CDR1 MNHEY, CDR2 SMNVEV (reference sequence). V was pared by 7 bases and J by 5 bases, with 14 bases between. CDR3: CASTMAGLTEAFF. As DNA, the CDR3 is TGTGCCAGCACTATGGCAGGGCTGACTGAAGCTTTCTTT.

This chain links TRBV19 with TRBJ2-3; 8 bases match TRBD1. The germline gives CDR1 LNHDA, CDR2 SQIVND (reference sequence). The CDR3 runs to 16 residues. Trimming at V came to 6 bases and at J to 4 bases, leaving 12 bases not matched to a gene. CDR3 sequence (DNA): TGTGCCAGTAGCTCTTATACAGGGGGTCCGGCAGATACGCAGTATTTT. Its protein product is CASSSYTGGPADTQYF.

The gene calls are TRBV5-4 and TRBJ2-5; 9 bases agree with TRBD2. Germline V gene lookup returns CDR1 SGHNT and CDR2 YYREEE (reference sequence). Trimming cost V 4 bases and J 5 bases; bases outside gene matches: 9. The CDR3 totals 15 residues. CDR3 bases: TGTGCCAGCAGCCCGAGGGGCGGGGGGGCGGAGACCCAGTACTTC. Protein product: CASSPRGGGAETQYF.

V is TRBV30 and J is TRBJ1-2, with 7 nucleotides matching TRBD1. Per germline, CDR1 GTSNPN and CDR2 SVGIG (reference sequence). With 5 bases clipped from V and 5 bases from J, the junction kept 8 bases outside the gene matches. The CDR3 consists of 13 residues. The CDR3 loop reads CAWGRDREYGYTF. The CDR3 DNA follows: TGTGCCTGGGGCCGGGACAGAGAATATGGCTACACCTTC.

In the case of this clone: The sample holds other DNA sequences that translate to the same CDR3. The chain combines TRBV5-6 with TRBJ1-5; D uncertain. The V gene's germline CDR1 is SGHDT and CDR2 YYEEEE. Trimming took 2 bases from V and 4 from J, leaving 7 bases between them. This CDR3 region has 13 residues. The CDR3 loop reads CASSLRGNQPQHF. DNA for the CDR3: TGTGCCAGCAGCTTACGCGGGAATCAGCCCCAGCATTTT. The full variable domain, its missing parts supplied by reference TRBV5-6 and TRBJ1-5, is DAGVTQSPTHLIKTRGQQVTLRCSPKSGHDTVSWYQQALGQGPQFIFQYYEEEERQRGNFPDRFSGHQFPNYSSELNVNALLLGDSALYLCASSLRGNQPQHFGDGTRLSIL.

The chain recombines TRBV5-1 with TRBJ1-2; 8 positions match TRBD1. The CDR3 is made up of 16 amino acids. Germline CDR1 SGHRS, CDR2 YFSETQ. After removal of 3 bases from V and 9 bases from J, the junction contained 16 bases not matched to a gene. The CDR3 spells CASSSGGQAPSMSYTF. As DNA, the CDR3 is TGCGCCAGCAGCTCGGGGGGACAGGCCCCTTCTATGAGCTACACCTTC.

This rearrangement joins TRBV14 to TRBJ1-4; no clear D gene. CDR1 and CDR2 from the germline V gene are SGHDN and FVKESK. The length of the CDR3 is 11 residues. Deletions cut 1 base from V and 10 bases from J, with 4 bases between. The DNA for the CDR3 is TGTGCCAGCAGCCAAGCAGGAAAACTGTTTTTT. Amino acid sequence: CASSQAGKLFF.

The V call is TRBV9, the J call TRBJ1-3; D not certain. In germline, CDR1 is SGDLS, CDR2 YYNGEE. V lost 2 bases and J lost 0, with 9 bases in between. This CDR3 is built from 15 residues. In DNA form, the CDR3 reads TGTGCCAGCAGCGTTGAGGGAAGCTCTGGAAACACCATATATTTT. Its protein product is CASSVEGSSGNTIYF.

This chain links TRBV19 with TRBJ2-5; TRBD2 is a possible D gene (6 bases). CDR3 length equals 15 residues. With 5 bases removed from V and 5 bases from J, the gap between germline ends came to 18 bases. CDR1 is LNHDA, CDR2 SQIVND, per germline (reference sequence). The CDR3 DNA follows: TGTGCCAGTAGTTCAGCGGGCCGGATGACGGAGACCCAGTACTTC. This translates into CASSSAGRMTETQYF.

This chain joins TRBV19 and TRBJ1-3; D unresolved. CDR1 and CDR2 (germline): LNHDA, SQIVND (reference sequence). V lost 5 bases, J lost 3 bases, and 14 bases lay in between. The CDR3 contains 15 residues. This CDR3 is CASSSGGAFGNTIYF. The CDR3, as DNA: TGTGCCAGTAGTTCCGGAGGCGCCTTTGGAAACACCATATATTTT.

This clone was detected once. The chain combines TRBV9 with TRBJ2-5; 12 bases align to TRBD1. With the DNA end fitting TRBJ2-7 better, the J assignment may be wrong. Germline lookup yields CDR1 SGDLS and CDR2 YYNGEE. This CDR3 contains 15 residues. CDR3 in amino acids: CASSAGTGGRYEQYF. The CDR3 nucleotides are TGTGCCAGCAGCGCAGGGACAGGGGGCCGGTACGAGCAGTACTTC.

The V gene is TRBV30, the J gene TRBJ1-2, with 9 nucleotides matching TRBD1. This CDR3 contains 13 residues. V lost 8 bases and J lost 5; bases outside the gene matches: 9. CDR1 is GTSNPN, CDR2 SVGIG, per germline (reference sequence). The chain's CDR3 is CALVGDRVYGYTF. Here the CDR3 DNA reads TGTGCCCTCGTTGGGGACAGGGTTTATGGCTACACCTTC. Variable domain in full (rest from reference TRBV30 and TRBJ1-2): SQTIHQWPATLVQPVGSPLSLECTVEGTSNPNLYWYRQAAGRGLQLLFYSVGIGQISSEVPQNLSASRPQDRQFILSSKKLLLSDSGFYLCALVGDRVYGYTFGSGTRLTVV.

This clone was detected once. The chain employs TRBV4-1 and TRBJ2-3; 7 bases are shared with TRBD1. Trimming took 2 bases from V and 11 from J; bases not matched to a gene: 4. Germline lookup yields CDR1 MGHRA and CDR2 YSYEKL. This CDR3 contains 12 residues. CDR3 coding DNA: TGCGCCAGCAGCCAAAACCAGGGGGTGCAGTATTTT. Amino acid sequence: CASSQNQGVQYF.

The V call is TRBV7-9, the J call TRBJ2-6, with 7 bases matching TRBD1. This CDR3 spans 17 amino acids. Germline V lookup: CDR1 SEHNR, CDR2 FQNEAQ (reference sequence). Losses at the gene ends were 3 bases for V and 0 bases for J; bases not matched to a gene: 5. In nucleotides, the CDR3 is TGTGCCAGCAGCTTCGGACAGGTCCGCTCTGGGGCCAACGTCCTGACTTTC. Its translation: CASSFGQVRSGANVLTF.